The 14 T cell receptor beta chains listed next were all sequenced from one sample in a study of blood T cell repertoires in COVID-19. Clones were read by immunoSEQ multiplex PCR, and TCRdb kept only the in-frame ones, dropping some. The sample records over 120,000 clones, roughly 80% being singletons. Input material: peripheral blood. The receptors were sampled from a man between 65 and 80 years old who had recovered from COVID-19.

V is TRBV14 and J is TRBJ2-4; 8 bases agree with TRBD1. The ends lost 3 bases at V and 1 base at J; junction bases unmatched: 11. CDR1 is SGHDN and CDR2 is FVKESK in the germline V gene. CDR3 length equals 18 residues. CDR3 loop: CASSQWGLTGAAKNIQYF. The CDR3 nucleotides are TGTGCCAGCAGCCAGTGGGGACTGACAGGGGCGGCCAAAAACATTCAGTACTTC.

The chain carries TRBV19 and TRBJ2-7, with D possibly TRBD1 on 6 matching bases. CDR3 length equals 15 residues. CDR1 is LNHDA and CDR2 is SQIVND in the germline V gene (reference sequence). V was shortened by 0 bases and J by 3 bases, with 12 bases between the two germline ends. CDR3 in DNA: TGTGCCAGTAGTATAGACACAGGGAGTGTCTACGAGCAGTACTTC. Translated, it gives CASSIDTGSVYEQYF.

The chain has TRBV14 and TRBJ2-7, with D tentatively TRBD2 (5 bases). Looked up from germline, CDR1 is SGHDN and CDR2 is FVKESK. V was shortened by 4 bases and J by 6 bases, with 7 bases between the two germline ends. The CDR3 spans 11 residues. Here the CDR3 reads CASSRGPEQYF. As DNA, the CDR3 is TGTGCCAGCAGCCGCGGGCCCGAGCAGTACTTC. The full variable domain, its missing parts supplied by reference TRBV14 and TRBJ2-7, is EAGVTQFPSHSVIEKGQTVTLRCDPISGHDNLYWYRRVMGKEIKFLLHFVKESKQDESGMPNNRFLAERTGGTYSTLKVQPAELEDSGVYFCASSRGPEQYFGPGTRLTVT.

V gene TRBV11-1 combines with J gene TRBJ1-2, with 7 nucleotides matching TRBD1. Germline V gene lookup returns CDR1 SGHAT and CDR2 FQDESV (reference sequence). The ends lost 5 bases at V and 2 bases at J; junction bases unmatched: 11. The CDR3 contains 16 residues. CDR3 nucleotide sequence: TGTGCCAGCAGCCCGACTCCCGGGACAGAGAACTATGGCTACACCTTC. The encoded protein is CASSPTPGTENYGYTF.

This rearrangement joins TRBV14 to TRBJ2-5, with TRBD2 matching over 12 bases. The CDR3 is 19 residues long. Germline assignment: CDR1 SGHDN and CDR2 FVKESK. Trimming removed 3 bases from V and 5 bases from J; junction bases left unmatched: 16. This chain's CDR3 is CASSHPLASGRAAWETQYF. Written as DNA, the CDR3 is TGTGCCAGCAGCCACCCCTTGGCTAGCGGGAGGGCCGCATGGGAGACCCAGTACTTC.

The rearrangement links TRBV5-1 to TRBJ1-1; D is uncertain. V was clipped by 2 bases and J by 2 bases, with 10 bases between them. This CDR3 is 14 amino acids long. The germline V gene has CDR1 SGHRS and CDR2 YFSETQ. The CDR3 is CASSFKEGNTEAFF. CDR3 nucleotides: TGCGCCAGCAGCTTTAAAGAGGGAAACACTGAAGCTTTCTTT.

The CDR3 loop is CAWSVLAGRSDEQFF. CDR3 DNA: TGTGCCTGGAGTGTGCTAGCGGGACGTAGCGATGAGCAGTTCTTC. The J gene is TRBJ2-1, the V gene TRBV30; 9 positions match TRBD2. V lost 0 bases and J lost 8; bases outside the gene matches: 8. This CDR3 region has 15 residues. CDR1 and CDR2 from the germline V gene are GTSNPN and SVGIG (reference sequence).

This clone was seen just once. V usage is TRBV2 and J usage is TRBJ2-3, with 8 positions matching TRBD2. CDR1 is SNHLY, CDR2 FYNNEI, per germline. This CDR3 region has 13 residues. J gave up 4 bases and V 6 bases, and 3 bases lay outside the gene matches. DNA for the CDR3: TGTGCCAGCAGAGCGGGAGAAGCAGATACGCAGTATTTT. The encoded protein is CASRAGEADTQYF.

The chain uses TRBV19 and TRBJ2-1; no firm D call. Germline values: CDR1 LNHDA, CDR2 SQIVND (reference sequence). The length of the CDR3 is 15 residues. Trimming removed 9 bases at V and 0 bases at J, with 15 bases between. In DNA, the CDR3 is TGTGCCAGCGCCCTTCAGCGATTCTCCTACAATGAGCAGTTCTTC. Protein: CASALQRFSYNEQFF.

The chain is built from TRBV24-1 and TRBJ2-1, with 16 bases fitting TRBD2. Germline V gives CDR1 KGHDR, CDR2 SFDVKD. There are 17 residues in the CDR3. Trimming removed 1 base from V and 10 bases from J; junction bases left unmatched: 6. The DNA of the CDR3 is TGTGCCACCAGTGATTTCGGGACTAGCGGGAGGGCAAAGGAGCAGTTCTTC. It is translated as CATSDFGTSGRAKEQFF.

This clone was detected only a few times. The V gene is TRBV19, the J gene TRBJ1-4; D may be TRBD1 (5 bases). V shed 7 bases and J shed 0 bases, with 12 bases lying between them. This CDR3 is 15 amino acids long. Germline values: CDR1 LNHDA, CDR2 SQIVND (reference sequence). The CDR3: CASTPGGATNEKLFF. DNA of the CDR3: TGTGCCAGTACCCCGGGGGGGGCAACTAATGAAAAACTGTTTTTT.

As to this clone: Other nucleotide sequences from this sample produce the same CDR3. The chain uses TRBV5-1 and TRBJ2-7, with D maybe TRBD2 (6 bases). Germline loops: CDR1 SGHRS, CDR2 YFSETQ. This CDR3 comprises 14 residues. V was clipped by 1 base and J by 1 base, with 9 bases between them. The CDR3 DNA reads TGCGCCAGCAGCTTGTCCGGGGGTTCCTACGAGCAGTACTTC. It yields the protein CASSLSGGSYEQYF.

V gene TRBV6-5 combines with J gene TRBJ1-2; D is perhaps TRBD1 (6 bases). CDR3 length: 13 amino acids. Germline values: CDR1 MNHEY, CDR2 SVGAGI. Trimming took off 5 bases at V and 5 bases at J, with 12 bases between the two ends. Here the CDR3 reads CASSQQGFYGYTF. The CDR3 DNA reads as TGTGCCAGCAGTCAACAGGGTTTTTATGGCTACACCTTC.

The CDR3 sequence is CASSQGGQNTEAFF. CDR3 nucleotide sequence: TGTGCCAGCAGCCAAGGGGGACAGAACACTGAAGCTTTCTTT. The J gene is TRBJ1-1, the V gene TRBV4-2, with a tentative D call TRBD1 (6 bases). V was cut by 1 base and J by 1 base, with 7 bases left in between. The CDR3 contains 14 residues. From germline, CDR1 is LGHNA and CDR2 YNFKEQ.